This record looks at one T cell receptor beta chain sequence and its context. It lacks a known antigen. No per-base quality is available; no much larger clone lies one base away. The record originates from a study of CD8 T cells in Susac syndrome (dated by TCRdb to the late 2010s). About the study as a whole: Repertoire sequencing was used to test whether CD8+ T cell activation and differentiation in Susac syndrome was antigen driven. What the work shows at the level of the full study, not this receptor alone: The number of individuals in the TCR sequencing and HLA analysis was acknowledged as relatively small.

RNA was extracted using the RNeasy kit, and roughly 0.5 to 1 microgram was reverse transcribed with random hexamers. The immunoSEQ multiplex PCR assay, covering 54 Vbeta and 13 Jbeta segments, was used to amplify TCR beta CDR3 regions. PCR amplification bias was corrected by using a synthetic template baseline for primer optimization and computational correction. Per the original workflow: Reads were annotated to V, D and J genes per IMGT and analyzed with immunoSEQ Analyzer, keeping only productive sequences. To calculate clonality, Shannon entropy was normalized by log2 of the number of productive unique sequences and then subtracted from one. For each patient and control, public and private clones were evaluated among the 100 most prevalent clones. Susac-specific clones were defined as absent from healthy and MS cohorts, around 980 published viral clones and other ImmuneACCESS disease sequences. TCRdb itself trimmed the public reads at Q25 with fastp, ran MiXCR and retained productive beta chains. Each CDR3 protein gets just one entry, which takes the most common genes and DNA from the rows behind it. These V and J calls are TCRdb output, not the study's own analysis. The sample contains a few hundred thousand distinct CDR3 sequences, 93% of them found a single time. Clones ranked in the top ten supply around 0.07% of the sample.

Peripheral blood CD8+ and CD4+ T cells from healthy donors, Susac syndrome patients and multiple sclerosis patients were profiled by high-throughput TCR beta sequencing. Multiple sclerosis controls were treatment-naive patients with stable or active relapsing-remitting disease fulfilling revised McDonald criteria. Bulk CD8+ and CD4+ T cells were purified by magnetic negative isolation, while CD8+ TEMRA cells were enriched using FACS. Blood was drawn into EDTA tubes, processed within 24 hours, and PBMCs were isolated by density gradient centrifugation. PBMCs intended for TCR sequencing were cryopreserved in liquid nitrogen and were subsequently thawed in a 37 degrees C water bath. The sorted or isolated CD4+, CD8+ and CD8+ TEMRA cells had a purity of 90% or higher. Sequencing was done on a sample of CD4+ T cells from PBMCs. The clonotype comes from a human donor with multiple sclerosis.

The CDR3 amino acid sequence is: CAIRGTGENQPQHF. The sequenced DNA: TGTGCCATCCGTGGGACAGGGGAAAATCAGCCCCAGCATTTT. The V and J segments used are TRBV28 and TRBJ1-5, with 10 bases in between that match TRBD1. Compared with germline, V lacks 10 bases and J lacks 4 bases; bases without a gene match: 7. CDR1 and CDR2, looked up from the germline V gene, are MDHEN and SYDVKM. From its cysteine to its phenylalanine, the CDR3 spans 14 amino acids. The entry retains the CDR3 DNA only, 42 bases that are in frame from base 1.